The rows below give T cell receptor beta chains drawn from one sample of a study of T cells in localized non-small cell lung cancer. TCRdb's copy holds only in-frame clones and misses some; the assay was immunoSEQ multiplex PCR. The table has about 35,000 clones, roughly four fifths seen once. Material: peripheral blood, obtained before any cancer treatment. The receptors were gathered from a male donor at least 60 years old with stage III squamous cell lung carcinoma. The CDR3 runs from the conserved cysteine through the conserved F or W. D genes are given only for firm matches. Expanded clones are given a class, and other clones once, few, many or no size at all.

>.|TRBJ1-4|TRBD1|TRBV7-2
CASSFNSGGEKLFF
TGTGCCAGCAGCTTCAATTCAGGGGGTGAAAAACTGTTTTTT
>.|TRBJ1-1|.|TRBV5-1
CASSPATRTEAFF
TGCGCCAGCAGCCCCGCGACGCGGACTGAAGCTTTCTTT
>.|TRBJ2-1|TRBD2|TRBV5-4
CASSRTSGRKNEQFF
TGTGCCAGCAGCCGGACTAGCGGGAGGAAAAATGAGCAGTTCTTC
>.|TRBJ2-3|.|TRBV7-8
CASSLGGLRKSTDTQYF
TGTGCCAGCAGCTTAGGTGGGCTCAGGAAAAGCACAGATACGCAGTATTTT
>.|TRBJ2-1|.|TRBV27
CASSLAGSSYNEQFF
TGTGCCAGCAGTTTAGCGGGGAGCTCCTACAATGAGCAGTTCTTC
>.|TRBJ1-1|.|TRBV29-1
CSLKGDSTEAFF
TGCAGCCTGAAGGGGGATTCCACTGAAGCTTTCTTT
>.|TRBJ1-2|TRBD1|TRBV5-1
CASSLDGQGARGYTF
TGCGCCAGCAGCTTGGACGGACAGGGGGCGCGGGGCTACACCTTC
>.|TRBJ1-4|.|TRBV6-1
CASSEGGRREKLFF
TGTGCCAGCAGTGAAGGGGGGCGAAGGGAAAAACTGTTTTTT
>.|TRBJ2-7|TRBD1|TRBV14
CASSLRQGVFYEQYF
TGTGCCAGCAGCCTAAGACAGGGTGTTTTCTACGAGCAGTACTTC
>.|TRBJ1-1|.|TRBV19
CASTDGVSNTEAFF
TGTGCCAGTACTGACGGGGTTTCGAACACTGAAGCTTTCTTT
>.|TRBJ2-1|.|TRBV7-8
CASSLTPGHGVGRNEQFF
TGTGCCAGCAGCCTCACCCCCGGGCATGGTGTGGGAAGGAATGAGCAGTTCTTC
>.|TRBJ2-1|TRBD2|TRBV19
CASTSIGEGGNEQFF
TGTGCCAGTACCTCTATTGGGGAGGGAGGAAATGAGCAGTTCTTC
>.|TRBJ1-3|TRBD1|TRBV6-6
CASSYPGTEGNTIYF
TGTGCCAGCAGTTACCCGGGGACAGAAGGAAACACCATATATTTT
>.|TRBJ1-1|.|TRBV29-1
CSGYWTANTEAFF
TGCAGCGGATATTGGACAGCGAACACTGAAGCTTTCTTT
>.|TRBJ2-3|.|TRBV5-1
CASSLNSDTQYF
TGCGCCAGCAGCTTAAATTCAGATACGCAGTATTTT
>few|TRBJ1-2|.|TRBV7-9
CASSLVGTEEWGYTF
TGTGCCAGCAGCTTAGTGGGGACCGAAGAGTGGGGCTACACCTTC
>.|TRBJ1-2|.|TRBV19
CASSIRYGYTF
TGTGCCAGTTCAATACGCTATGGCTACACCTTC
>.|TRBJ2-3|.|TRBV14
CASSQDRGGDIPDTQYF
TGTGCCAGCAGCCAAGATCGAGGGGGGGACATTCCAGATACGCAGTATTTT
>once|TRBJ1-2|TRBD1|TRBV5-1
CASSSSDRFYGYTF
TGCGCCAGCAGCTCCTCGGACAGGTTCTATGGCTACACCTTC
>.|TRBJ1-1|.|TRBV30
CAWSVYSNTEAFF
TGTGCCTGGAGTGTATACAGTAACACTGAAGCTTTCTTT
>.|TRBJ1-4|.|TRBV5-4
CASSLRHNNEKLFF
TGTGCCAGCAGCTTGCGGCACAATAATGAAAAACTGTTTTTT
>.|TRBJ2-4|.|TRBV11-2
CASSSRLAKNIQYF
TGTGCCAGCAGCTCGAGGCTAGCCAAAAACATTCAGTACTTC